The rows below give T cell receptor beta chains drawn from one sample of a study of identifying expanded T cells in peripheral blood. Profiled with immunoSEQ multiplex PCR; TCRdb holds only in-frame clones, not every one. The sample has some 99,000 clones, roughly 90% seen once. The sample was blood. All receptors come from a person aged 18-70 years in good health. Both conserved end residues are part of each CDR3. A D gene is named only where the DNA matches it firmly. Rows may omit the clone size; those that give it use once, few, many or a size class.

clone_size: NA; j_call: TRBJ2-1; v_call: TRBV29-1; d_call: TRBD1; cdr3_nt: TGCAGCGTTGAAGATATCCGACAGGGCTTTGGGTTCTTC; cdr3_aa: CSVEDIRQGFGFF
clone_size: NA; j_call: TRBJ2-3; v_call: TRBV4-2; d_call: TRBD2; cdr3_nt: TGTGCCAGCAGCCGATTCCCAACTAGCGGGAGCCCAGATACGCAGTATTTT; cdr3_aa: CASSRFPTSGSPDTQYF
clone_size: NA; j_call: TRBJ2-7; v_call: TRBV5-4; d_call: NA; cdr3_nt: TGTGCCAGCAGCTGGTTGGGGAAGGGTGTCTACGAGCAGTACTTC; cdr3_aa: CASSWLGKGVYEQYF
clone_size: NA; j_call: TRBJ2-5; v_call: TRBV15; d_call: NA; cdr3_nt: TGTGCCACCAGCAGGGGGGGCCAAGAGACCCAGTACTTC; cdr3_aa: CATSRGGQETQYF
clone_size: NA; j_call: TRBJ2-1; v_call: TRBV19; d_call: NA; cdr3_nt: TGTGCCAGTAGAGATGGGGGGACCCACAATGAGCAGTTCTTC; cdr3_aa: CASRDGGTHNEQFF
clone_size: NA; j_call: TRBJ1-1; v_call: TRBV18; d_call: NA; cdr3_nt: TGTGCCAGCTCACTTCGACCTGCTGAAGCTTTCTTT; cdr3_aa: CASSLRPAEAFF
clone_size: NA; j_call: TRBJ1-2; v_call: TRBV15; d_call: TRBD1; cdr3_nt: TGTGCCACCAGCAGAGATAGTTTACAGGGGTATGGCTACACCTTC; cdr3_aa: CATSRDSLQGYGYTF
clone_size: once; j_call: TRBJ2-3; v_call: TRBV7-3; d_call: NA; cdr3_nt: TGTGCCAGCAGCTTAATCCGACACACAGATACGCAGTATTTT; cdr3_aa: CASSLIRHTDTQYF
clone_size: NA; j_call: TRBJ2-1; v_call: TRBV6-1; d_call: NA; cdr3_nt: TGTGCCATCAGTGAGTCGTCTCAGGGTGGCACCTACAATGAGCAGTTCTTC; cdr3_aa: CAISESSQGGTYNEQFF
clone_size: NA; j_call: TRBJ2-1; v_call: TRBV7-9; d_call: TRBD2; cdr3_nt: TGTGCCAGCAGCTTAGGGGGGTTAGCGGGTTCCTACAATGAGCAGTTCTTC; cdr3_aa: CASSLGGLAGSYNEQFF
clone_size: NA; j_call: TRBJ2-7; v_call: TRBV7-8; d_call: NA; cdr3_nt: TGTGCCAGCAGCTATAATTGGGGGCCCTACGAGCAGTACTTC; cdr3_aa: CASSYNWGPYEQYF
clone_size: NA; j_call: TRBJ1-2; v_call: TRBV11-2; d_call: NA; cdr3_nt: TGTGCCAGCGCTGGAAGACTTAACTATGGCTACACCTTC; cdr3_aa: CASAGRLNYGYTF
clone_size: NA; j_call: TRBJ2-7; v_call: TRBV5-1; d_call: NA; cdr3_nt: TGCGCCAGCAGAAGTGGGGGGCTAATCGACGAGCAGTACTTC; cdr3_aa: CASRSGGLIDEQYF
clone_size: NA; j_call: TRBJ2-5; v_call: TRBV30; d_call: NA; cdr3_nt: TGTGCCTGGAGTGTAGGACCCCGATCCGAGACCCAGTACTTC; cdr3_aa: CAWSVGPRSETQYF
clone_size: NA; j_call: TRBJ2-1; v_call: TRBV4-2; d_call: NA; cdr3_nt: TGTGCCAGCAGCCAAGAATCGACTAGCTACAATGAGCAGTTCTTC; cdr3_aa: CASSQESTSYNEQFF
clone_size: NA; j_call: TRBJ1-5; v_call: TRBV28; d_call: NA; cdr3_nt: TGTGCCAGCAGCGGTACACAGGGCGAGATTAGTTTTTTCAATCAGCCCCAGCATTTT; cdr3_aa: CASSGTQGEISFFNQPQHF
clone_size: NA; j_call: TRBJ2-3; v_call: TRBV19; d_call: TRBD2; cdr3_nt: TGTGCCAGTAATCCTCTAGCGGGTGGCACAGATACGCAGTATTTT; cdr3_aa: CASNPLAGGTDTQYF
clone_size: NA; j_call: TRBJ2-2; v_call: TRBV28; d_call: NA; cdr3_nt: TGTGCCAGCAGTTTGGGGCCGGGGAACACCGGGGAGCTGTTTTTT; cdr3_aa: CASSLGPGNTGELFF
clone_size: NA; j_call: TRBJ2-1; v_call: TRBV5-1; d_call: NA; cdr3_nt: TGCGCCAGCAGCGAGCCCGGGCCTAGCTCCTACAATGAGCAGTTCTTC; cdr3_aa: CASSEPGPSSYNEQFF
clone_size: NA; j_call: TRBJ1-1; v_call: TRBV25-1; d_call: NA; cdr3_nt: TGTGCCAGCAGTGTAGGGACTTTGAACGCTGAAGCTTTCTTT; cdr3_aa: CASSVGTLNAEAFF
clone_size: NA; j_call: TRBJ2-6; v_call: TRBV5-1; d_call: NA; cdr3_nt: TGCGCCAGCAGCACGCCGGGACTTCAGATCTCTGGGGCCAACGTCCTGACTTTC; cdr3_aa: CASSTPGLQISGANVLTF
clone_size: NA; j_call: TRBJ1-6; v_call: TRBV6-5; d_call: NA; cdr3_nt: TGTGCCAGCAGAAACTTCGTCGGGGTGGGCTCACCCCTCCACTTT; cdr3_aa: CASRNFVGVGSPLHF
clone_size: NA; j_call: TRBJ2-7; v_call: TRBV2; d_call: NA; cdr3_nt: TGTGCCAGCAGTTTACGGTCCGAGCAGTACTTC; cdr3_aa: CASSLRSEQYF
clone_size: NA; j_call: TRBJ1-3; v_call: TRBV18; d_call: NA; cdr3_nt: TGTGCCAGCTCACCACCCGGGATTGATGGAAACACCATATATTTT; cdr3_aa: CASSPPGIDGNTIYF
clone_size: NA; j_call: TRBJ2-5; v_call: TRBV9; d_call: NA; cdr3_nt: TGTGCCAGCAGCGTCCGACCGGGACCAGGGGAGACCCAGTACTTC; cdr3_aa: CASSVRPGPGETQYF
clone_size: NA; j_call: TRBJ2-7; v_call: TRBV19; d_call: NA; cdr3_nt: TGTGCCAGTAGTGACAGGGAGGGATACGAGCAGTACTTC; cdr3_aa: CASSDREGYEQYF
clone_size: NA; j_call: TRBJ2-7; v_call: TRBV11-2; d_call: TRBD1; cdr3_nt: TGTGCCAGCAGCTCTATTAGGACAGGCACGTACTCCTACGAGCAGTACTTC; cdr3_aa: CASSSIRTGTYSYEQYF
clone_size: few; j_call: TRBJ1-2; v_call: TRBV5-2; d_call: NA; cdr3_nt: TGTGCCAGCAGCTTTGGACACCATGAAGGCTACACCTTC; cdr3_aa: CASSFGHHEGYTF
clone_size: NA; j_call: TRBJ2-5; v_call: TRBV6-6; d_call: NA; cdr3_nt: TGTGCCAGCAGTTACTCGTCAGAAGAGACCCAGTACTTC; cdr3_aa: CASSYSSEETQYF
clone_size: NA; j_call: TRBJ2-5; v_call: TRBV11-2; d_call: TRBD2; cdr3_nt: TGTGCCAGCAGCTTACTTACTAGCGGTTCCCAAGAGACCCAGTACTTC; cdr3_aa: CASSLLTSGSQETQYF
clone_size: NA; j_call: TRBJ1-2; v_call: TRBV29-1; d_call: NA; cdr3_nt: TGCAGCGTGGATCTCAATGCCAGTCGACTCTCCTTC; cdr3_aa: CSVDLNASRLSF
clone_size: NA; j_call: TRBJ1-2; v_call: TRBV5-1; d_call: NA; cdr3_nt: TGCGCCAGCAGCCACGGGGTGGATGGCTACACCTTC; cdr3_aa: CASSHGVDGYTF
clone_size: NA; j_call: TRBJ2-1; v_call: TRBV4-1; d_call: NA; cdr3_nt: TGCGCCAGCACCAACCCTAGGGGCCAGCCTAACTCCTACAATGAGCAGTTCTTC; cdr3_aa: CASTNPRGQPNSYNEQFF
clone_size: NA; j_call: TRBJ1-3; v_call: TRBV19; d_call: NA; cdr3_nt: TGTGCCAGTAGTATTCCGTCGGCTACTGGAAACACCATATATTTT; cdr3_aa: CASSIPSATGNTIYF
clone_size: NA; j_call: TRBJ1-5; v_call: TRBV28; d_call: NA; cdr3_nt: TGTGCCACCCGTATGGGGTTCAATCAGCCCCAGCATTTT; cdr3_aa: CATRMGFNQPQHF
clone_size: NA; j_call: TRBJ2-7; v_call: TRBV29-1; d_call: NA; cdr3_nt: TGCAGCGTTGAAGGGTTTCGGGGGAAGTCGACCTACGAGCAGTACTTC; cdr3_aa: CSVEGFRGKSTYEQYF
clone_size: NA; j_call: TRBJ1-3; v_call: TRBV7-9; d_call: TRBD1; cdr3_nt: TGTGCCAGCAGCATCAGGGGGTCTGGAAACACCATATATTTT; cdr3_aa: CASSIRGSGNTIYF
clone_size: NA; j_call: TRBJ1-2; v_call: TRBV6-6; d_call: NA; cdr3_nt: TGTGCCAGCAGTTACCTCAGGCTGGGTAGCTATGGCTACACCTTC; cdr3_aa: CASSYLRLGSYGYTF
clone_size: NA; j_call: TRBJ2-1; v_call: TRBV21-1; d_call: NA; cdr3_nt: TGTGCCAGCAGCAAACCGCCGGGACTAGGGTATCATGAGCAGTTCTTC; cdr3_aa: CASSKPPGLGYHEQFF
clone_size: NA; j_call: TRBJ2-5; v_call: TRBV9; d_call: NA; cdr3_nt: TGTGCCAGCAGCGTAGCTAGGCAGGGGTTAAGAGAGACCCAGTACTTC; cdr3_aa: CASSVARQGLRETQYF
clone_size: NA; j_call: TRBJ1-3; v_call: TRBV7-3; d_call: NA; cdr3_nt: TGTGCCAGCAGCTTGGGGGGAGGAAACACCATATATTTT; cdr3_aa: CASSLGGGNTIYF
clone_size: once; j_call: TRBJ1-4; v_call: TRBV11-2; d_call: NA; cdr3_nt: TGTGCCAGCAGCTTTTACGAGGATGCAACTAATGAAAAACTGTTTTTT; cdr3_aa: CASSFYEDATNEKLFF